Sequencing of this T cell receptor (beta chain) was carried out in a study of cytomegalovirus exposure and HLA in healthy donors. Study-wide findings and caveats: Later analysis placed DRB1 highest and HLA-C lowest in TCR association rates, which differed by HLA locus. Later, an analysis found that common viral pathogens appeared to be linked with several of the most significant clusters. CMV serostatus was the only recorded immune exposure for donors. Researchers reported in a later analysis that a missense DCLRE1C variant was tied to TCR beta V- and J-gene trimming.

The PCR ran on 60 Vbeta and 13 Jbeta primers. Data came from immunoSEQ multiplex PCR; TCRdb stores just in-frame clones and leaves some out. The sample lists about 150,000 clones, around 73% occurring once. As concerns this clone: No antigen is known for it.

The CDR3 consists of 15 residues. Per the germline V gene, CDR1 is SGHKS and CDR2 is YYEKEE (reference sequence). Trimming shortened V by 4 bases and J by 3 bases, and 14 bases separated the two germline ends. Material for sequencing was PBMCs. The rearrangement uses TRBV5-5 and TRBJ1-3; D is uncertain. This TCR derives from a woman aged 18-30 years in good health and CMV-seronegative. The CDR3, as DNA: TGTGCCAGCAGCATGACACAGAGTGGTGGAAACACCATATATTTT. It encodes CASSMTQSGGNTIYF.